These 14 T cell receptor beta chains share one sample of origin, sequenced in a study of T-cell memory formation after mild COVID-19. MiXCR was run by TCRdb on the 5' RACE reads, yielding one entry per CDR3 protein. Counted here are around 300,000 distinct CDR3 sequences, 10% to 15% occurring once; the ten biggest clones make up about 21%. Material for sequencing was PBMCs or a T cell subset sorted from them (not recorded which). These receptors were obtained from a young man who had mild COVID-19 (a few samples of this study predate the infection). Cell type and time point are not known.

The chain employs TRBV29-1 and TRBJ1-2; weak D call: TRBD1 (5 bases). From germline, CDR1 is SQVTM and CDR2 ANQGSEA. The ends were cut back, 7 bases at V and 0 bases at J, with 12 bases in the middle. The CDR3 consists of 13 residues. CDR3 coding DNA: TGCAGCGCAAACACAGGAGCTAACTATGGCTACACCTTC. Protein: CSANTGANYGYTF.

This chain connects TRBV6-5 to TRBJ1-5, with D possibly TRBD1 on 5 matching bases. Trimming removed 8 bases at V and 2 bases at J, with 10 bases between. Germline-derived CDR1 and CDR2 are MNHEY and SVGAGI. This CDR3 spans 13 amino acids. CDR3 sequence: CASQQGGNQPQHF. DNA for the CDR3: TGTGCCAGCCAGCAGGGAGGCAATCAGCCCCAGCATTTT.

At least ten counts were recorded for this clonotype. The chain uses TRBV4-2 and TRBJ2-7, with 9 positions matching TRBD2. Looked up from germline, CDR1 is LGHNA and CDR2 is YNFKEQ. The junction had 6 bases not matched to a gene; V was cut back by 4 bases and J by 2 bases. The CDR3 extends over 15 amino acids. For the CDR3, the DNA is TGTGCCAGCAGCCCCTTAGCGGGGGCAACCTACGAGCAGTACTTC. Translating gives CASSPLAGATYEQYF.

The chain links TRBV2 to TRBJ2-1; 8 bases line up with TRBD1. With 10 bases clipped from V and 6 bases from J, the junction kept 14 bases outside the gene matches. Germline V gives CDR1 SNHLY, CDR2 FYNNEI. The CDR3 runs to 15 residues. The CDR3 bases are TGTGCCATCCCCGGACAGGGTCTTAGGACCAATGAGCAGTTCTTC. This codes for CAIPGQGLRTNEQFF.

The V gene is TRBV7-9, the J gene TRBJ1-2; a possible D gene is TRBD1 (6 bases). V dropped 6 bases and J dropped 7 bases, with 15 bases sitting between them. The germline V gene has CDR1 SEHNR and CDR2 FQNEAQ (reference sequence). The CDR3 is 13 residues long. CDR3 bases: TGTGCCAGCAGTCACCGGGGGGCGAGTGGCTACACCTTC. Translating gives CASSHRGASGYTF.

V and J are TRBV4-3 and TRBJ1-1, with a tentative D call TRBD1 (5 bases). Germline lookup yields CDR1 LGHNA and CDR2 YSLEER. Trimming stripped 3 bases from V and 7 bases from J, with 18 bases between. The CDR3 spans 15 residues. For the CDR3, the DNA is TGCGCCAGCAGCCATGTCGGCCGGGGGAAAATTGAAGCTTTCTTT. Amino acid sequence: CASSHVGRGKIEAFF.

This clonotype showed up just a few times. The chain links TRBV4-2 to TRBJ2-1; 11 nucleotides match TRBD2. This CDR3 has 16 residues. V lost 1 base and J lost 7; bases outside the gene matches: 6. Per germline, CDR1 LGHNA and CDR2 YNFKEQ. The CDR3 nucleotides are TGTGCCAGCAGCCAAGGAGGGACTAGCGGATTTAATGAGCAGTTCTTC. Translation: CASSQGGTSGFNEQFF.

In its sample, this clonotype was seen a few times. The genes are TRBV29-1 and TRBJ2-5, with TRBD1 matching over 7 bases. The CDR3 runs to 12 residues. J was trimmed by 3 bases and V by 7 bases; bases with no gene match: 5. CDR1 is SQVTM, CDR2 ANQGSEA, per germline. CDR3 nucleotides: TGCAGCGCCGGGACAGCTAAAGAGACCCAGTACTTC. Protein: CSAGTAKETQYF.

The genes are TRBV4-2 and TRBJ1-1, with TRBD1 identical over 8 bases. Trimming took 0 bases from V and 1 from J; bases not matched to a gene: 1. The length of the CDR3 is 15 residues. The germline V gene encodes CDR1 LGHNA and CDR2 YNFKEQ. The DNA for the CDR3 is TGTGCCAGCAGCCAAGACAGGGGGCGGAACACTGAAGCTTTCTTT. This gives the protein CASSQDRGRNTEAFF.

This rearrangement joins TRBV6-6 to TRBJ2-2, with 7 positions matching TRBD1. CDR1 MNHNY and CDR2 SVGAGI come from the germline V gene (reference sequence). This CDR3 has 18 residues. The V segment lost 2 bases and the J segment 5 bases; nucleotides outside the gene matches: 14. The CDR3 is CASSYGTDRHSLTGELFF. CDR3 nucleotides: TGTGCCAGCAGTTACGGGACGGACAGGCATTCCTTGACCGGGGAGCTGTTTTTT.

This clonotype has only a few counts. The rearrangement joins TRBV7-9 to TRBJ2-2; D perhaps matches TRBD1 (5 bases). Germline V gene lookup returns CDR1 SEHNR and CDR2 FQNEAQ (reference sequence). The CDR3 spans 15 residues. Trimming shortened V by 4 bases and J by 0 bases, and 9 bases separated the two germline ends. CDR3 nucleotide sequence: TGTGCCAGCAGCTCCTCACAGGCGAACACCGGGGAGCTGTTTTTT. The encoded protein is CASSSSQANTGELFF.

This clonotype was recorded many times. The chain links TRBV5-1 to TRBJ1-5; tentatively, D is TRBD1 (6 bases). V was shortened by 4 bases and J by 4 bases, with 12 bases between the two germline ends. The CDR3 sequence is 14 residues long. Germline V gene sequence: CDR1 SGHRS, CDR2 YFSETQ. CDR3 protein: CASSPDRTNQPQHF. As DNA, the CDR3 is TGCGCCAGCAGCCCCGACAGGACAAATCAGCCCCAGCATTTT.

V is TRBV7-7 and J is TRBJ2-2, with 7 bases identical to TRBD2. CDR1 and CDR2 from the germline V gene are SSHAT and FNYEAQ (reference sequence). The CDR3 loop spans 14 amino acids. V shed 5 bases and J 6 bases; nucleotides not matched to a gene: 6. In nucleotides, the CDR3 is TGTGCCAGCAGCGGGGGGGACGCGCCCGGGGAGCTGTTTTTT. As protein: CASSGGDAPGELFF.

This chain connects TRBV20-1 to TRBJ2-5, with D uncertain. Germline CDR1 is DFQATT and CDR2 is SNEGSKA (reference sequence). Trimming removed 6 bases from V and 0 bases from J, with 14 bases in between. The CDR3 totals 14 residues. The CDR3 nucleotides are TGCAGTGCCCGGCAAGCGATCGACCAAGAGACCCAGTACTTC. Protein: CSARQAIDQETQYF.